These T cell receptor beta chains were read from a single sample in a study of beta chain features in type 1 diabetes. TCRdb's table, derived via immunoSEQ multiplex PCR, lists solely in-frame clones and lacks some. Among some 350,000 clones, roughly 14% were seen once, and the ten largest hold roughly 0.016%. The sequencing sample was made of naive CD4+ T cells from blood. All receptors come from a woman aged 18-29 years with type 1 diabetes. Both conserved end residues are part of each CDR3. The order of the fields is V gene, J gene, D gene, clone size, CDR3 protein, CDR3 DNA. D genes are given only for firm matches. Part of the rows lack a size; the others show once, few, many or a class for expanded clones.

V gene: TRBV20-1; J gene: TRBJ2-3; D gene: NA; clone size: few; CDR3 protein: CSRSGTDTQYF; CDR3 DNA: TGCAGTCGGAGCGGCACAGATACGCAGTATTTT
V gene: TRBV5-1; J gene: TRBJ1-2; D gene: TRBD1; clone size: few; CDR3 protein: CASSLALGAGTGNGYTF; CDR3 DNA: TGCGCCAGCAGCTTGGCGTTAGGGGCCGGGACAGGCAATGGCTACACCTTC
V gene: TRBV11-3; J gene: TRBJ2-3; D gene: TRBD2; clone size: few; CDR3 protein: CASSLPGGSTDTQYF; CDR3 DNA: TGTGCCAGCAGCTTACCGGGAGGGAGCACAGATACGCAGTATTTT
V gene: TRBV9; J gene: TRBJ2-2; D gene: TRBD2; clone size: few; CDR3 protein: CASSPGLAGDAGELFF; CDR3 DNA: TGTGCCAGCAGTCCGGGACTAGCGGGAGACGCCGGGGAGCTGTTTTTT
V gene: TRBV5-1; J gene: TRBJ2-1; D gene: NA; clone size: NA; CDR3 protein: CASSLDPQTVLILPFF; CDR3 DNA: TGCGCCAGCAGCTTGGACCCCCAAACCGTTTTGATACTTCCGTTCTTC
V gene: TRBV9; J gene: TRBJ2-5; D gene: TRBD1; clone size: NA; CDR3 protein: CASSYRQGKETQYF; CDR3 DNA: TGTGCCAGCAGCTACCGACAGGGGAAAGAGACCCAGTACTTC
V gene: TRBV10-3; J gene: TRBJ2-6; D gene: TRBD2; clone size: NA; CDR3 protein: CAINPGLAGGPGANVLTF; CDR3 DNA: TGTGCCATCAACCCGGGACTAGCGGGAGGGCCCGGGGCCAACGTCCTGACTTTC
V gene: TRBV28; J gene: TRBJ1-3; D gene: NA; clone size: few; CDR3 protein: CASSLLGARGNTIYF; CDR3 DNA: TGTGCCAGCAGTTTATTGGGGGCGCGGGGAAACACCATATATTTT
V gene: TRBV21-1; J gene: TRBJ2-1; D gene: NA; clone size: few; CDR3 protein: CATLAGAEQFF; CDR3 DNA: TGTGCCACCCTAGCGGGAGCTGAGCAGTTCTTC
V gene: TRBV11-1; J gene: TRBJ2-1; D gene: NA; clone size: few; CDR3 protein: CASSLLYYNEQFF; CDR3 DNA: TGTGCCAGCAGCTTACTGTATTACAATGAGCAGTTCTTC
V gene: TRBV7-2; J gene: TRBJ2-1; D gene: TRBD2; clone size: few; CDR3 protein: CASSQFGTSGSDEQFF; CDR3 DNA: TGTGCCAGCAGCCAATTCGGGACTAGCGGGAGCGATGAGCAGTTCTTC
V gene: TRBV9; J gene: TRBJ2-2; D gene: NA; clone size: NA; CDR3 protein: CASSQLGASGNTGELFF; CDR3 DNA: TGTGCCAGCAGTCAATTGGGGGCTAGCGGAAACACCGGGGAGCTGTTTTTT
V gene: TRBV19; J gene: TRBJ2-1; D gene: TRBD1; clone size: NA; CDR3 protein: CASSMMVSGGLNNEQFF; CDR3 DNA: TGTGCCAGTAGTATGATGGTTTCAGGGGGCCTTAACAATGAGCAGTTCTTC
V gene: TRBV28; J gene: TRBJ2-3; D gene: TRBD1; clone size: NA; CDR3 protein: CASSLRWTGGTDTQYF; CDR3 DNA: TGTGCCAGCAGTTTACGGTGGACAGGGGGCACAGATACGCAGTATTTT
V gene: TRBV5-1; J gene: TRBJ2-3; D gene: TRBD2; clone size: NA; CDR3 protein: CASKGLAGSSTDTQYF; CDR3 DNA: TGCGCCAGCAAGGGACTAGCGGGATCTAGCACAGATACGCAGTATTTT
V gene: TRBV6-1; J gene: TRBJ1-1; D gene: NA; clone size: few; CDR3 protein: CASRPVTEAFF; CDR3 DNA: TGTGCCAGCAGACCGGTTACTGAAGCTTTCTTT
V gene: TRBV15; J gene: TRBJ1-5; D gene: NA; clone size: few; CDR3 protein: CATSRDRTANQPQHF; CDR3 DNA: TGTGCCACCAGCAGAGATAGAACCGCTAATCAGCCCCAGCATTTT
V gene: TRBV7-8; J gene: TRBJ1-5; D gene: TRBD1; clone size: few; CDR3 protein: CASSLRGLHRGDQPQHF; CDR3 DNA: TGTGCCAGCAGCCTACGGGGTCTGCACAGGGGAGATCAGCCCCAGCATTTT
V gene: TRBV19; J gene: TRBJ2-2; D gene: NA; clone size: few; CDR3 protein: CASSWGHGGELFF; CDR3 DNA: TGTGCCAGTAGTTGGGGGCATGGCGGGGAGCTGTTTTTT
V gene: TRBV9; J gene: TRBJ1-1; D gene: NA; clone size: NA; CDR3 protein: CASSAQVTVNTEAFF; CDR3 DNA: TGTGCCAGCAGCGCCCAAGTGACAGTGAACACTGAAGCTTTCTTT
V gene: TRBV2; J gene: TRBJ2-1; D gene: NA; clone size: few; CDR3 protein: CASSDRGSYNEQFF; CDR3 DNA: TGTGCCAGCAGTGATAGGGGTTCCTACAATGAGCAGTTCTTC
V gene: TRBV7-9; J gene: TRBJ2-3; D gene: TRBD2; clone size: few; CDR3 protein: CASSFFRTSGRKSTDTQYF; CDR3 DNA: TGTGCCAGCAGCTTCTTCCGGACTAGCGGGAGAAAAAGCACAGATACGCAGTATTTT
V gene: TRBV7-2; J gene: TRBJ2-3; D gene: TRBD2; clone size: NA; CDR3 protein: CASSNSRLAGTVDTQYF; CDR3 DNA: TGTGCCAGCAGCAATTCGCGACTAGCGGGAACGGTAGATACGCAGTATTTT
V gene: TRBV28; J gene: TRBJ2-1; D gene: NA; clone size: NA; CDR3 protein: CASSLFSSYNEQFF; CDR3 DNA: TGTGCCAGCAGTTTATTCAGCTCCTACAATGAGCAGTTCTTC
V gene: TRBV9; J gene: TRBJ2-1; D gene: NA; clone size: NA; CDR3 protein: CASSVTGSYNEQFF; CDR3 DNA: TGTGCCAGCAGCGTCACAGGGAGTTACAATGAGCAGTTCTTC
V gene: TRBV7-6; J gene: TRBJ2-2; D gene: NA; clone size: few; CDR3 protein: CASSLTGNTGELFF; CDR3 DNA: TGTGCCAGCAGCTTGACAGGCAACACCGGGGAGCTGTTTTTT
V gene: TRBV18; J gene: TRBJ2-3; D gene: TRBD2; clone size: few; CDR3 protein: CASSPRVASGSTDTQYF; CDR3 DNA: TGTGCCAGCTCACCACGTGTGGCTAGCGGGAGTACAGATACGCAGTATTTT
V gene: TRBV30; J gene: TRBJ2-5; D gene: NA; clone size: NA; CDR3 protein: CAWTPPPPTYQETQYF; CDR3 DNA: TGTGCCTGGACCCCACCCCCTCCAACTTACCAAGAGACCCAGTACTTC
V gene: TRBV5-1; J gene: TRBJ2-3; D gene: TRBD2; clone size: few; CDR3 protein: CASSLVLAGRDTQYF; CDR3 DNA: TGCGCCAGCAGCTTGGTACTAGCGGGGAGGGATACGCAGTATTTT